These T cell receptor beta chains were read from a single sample in a study of blood T cell repertoires in COVID-19. Data came from immunoSEQ multiplex PCR; TCRdb stores just in-frame clones and leaves some out. Among around 430,000 clones, 80% to 90% were seen once, and the ten largest hold approximately 9.3%. The sequenced sample was PBMCs or T cells enriched from blood (not recorded which). The source of these receptors is a woman aged 50 to 60 who had recovered from COVID-19. CDR3s include the opening cysteine and the closing phenylalanine or tryptophan. D genes are given only for firm matches. The size of a clone is reported for some rows only, either as once, few or many, or as a class for expanded clones.

J gene | D gene | clone size | V gene | CDR3 length | CDR3 protein | CDR3 DNA
TRBJ1-2 | . | . | TRBV4-1 | 15 | CASSQESAPNYGYTF | TGCGCCAGCAGCCAAGAGAGTGCCCCTAACTATGGCTACACCTTC
TRBJ1-1 | . | few | TRBV12-3/TRBV12-4 | 11 | CASSFGDEAFF | TGTGCCAGCAGTTTCGGGGATGAAGCTTTCTTT
TRBJ1-2 | TRBD1 | . | TRBV27 | 19 | CASSHIPNRGVKVDYGYTF | TGTGCCAGCAGCCATATACCGAACAGGGGGGTAAAAGTGGACTATGGCTACACCTTC
TRBJ2-3 | . | . | TRBV20-1 | 12 | CSASTGPDTQYF | TGCAGTGCGAGTACAGGGCCAGATACGCAGTATTTT
TRBJ2-2 | TRBD2 | . | TRBV7-7 | 17 | CASSFTPAGRNTGELFF | TGTGCTAGCAGCTTCACTCCAGCGGGGCGGAACACCGGGGAGCTGTTTTTT
TRBJ2-1 | . | . | TRBV18 | 16 | CASSPPVGLVRNEQFF | TGTGCCAGCTCACCACCGGTGGGGCTCGTTCGCAATGAGCAGTTCTTC
TRBJ2-2 | . | . | TRBV4-3 | 15 | CASSQGTGYTGELFF | TGCGCCAGCAGCCAAGGAACAGGGTACACCGGGGAGCTGTTTTTT
TRBJ1-6 | . | . | TRBV9 | 15 | CASSAFDSRNSPLHF | TGTGCCAGCAGCGCATTCGACAGCCGGAATTCACCCCTCCACTTT
TRBJ1-1 | . | . | TRBV7-8 | 12 | CASHRGNTEAFF | TGTGCCAGCCATCGGGGTAACACTGAAGCTTTCTTT
TRBJ1-5 | . | . | TRBV5-6 | 14 | CASSLGQSNQPQHF | TGTGCCAGCAGCTTGGGACAGAGCAATCAGCCCCAGCATTTT
TRBJ2-3 | . | . | TRBV12-3/TRBV12-4 | 13 | CASSLGQTDTQYF | TGTGCCAGCAGCCTAGGACAGACAGATACGCAGTATTTT
TRBJ2-5 | . | . | TRBV7-7 | 16 | CASSLGARLDRETQYF | TGTGCTAGCAGCTTAGGGGCCCGTCTGGATCGAGAGACCCAGTACTTC
TRBJ1-1 | . | . | TRBV2 | 12 | CASRSQGRGAFF | TGTGCCAGCCGAAGCCAGGGGAGGGGGGCTTTCTTT
TRBJ1-2 | . | few | TRBV13 | 12 | CASSLGARGYTF | TGTGCCAGCAGCTTAGGCGCTAGGGGCTACACCTTC
TRBJ1-1 | . | once | TRBV29-1 | 11 | CSVVGQQKAFF | TGCAGCGTTGTAGGACAGCAGAAAGCTTTCTTT
TRBJ2-3 | TRBD1 | . | TRBV10-3 | 15 | CAITSRTGSTDTQYF | TGTGCCATCACCTCCCGGACAGGGAGCACAGATACGCAGTATTTT
TRBJ1-5 | . | . | TRBV30 | 14 | CAWSAGSGNQPQHF | TGTGCCTGGAGTGCCGGGTCCGGGAATCAGCCCCAGCATTTT
TRBJ1-5 | . | . | TRBV5-5 | 15 | CASSPTTLTNQPQHF | TGTGCCAGCAGCCCAACGACACTCACCAATCAGCCCCAGCATTTT
TRBJ2-2 | TRBD2 | . | TRBV30 | 20 | CAWSGIYHKRGATATGELFF | TGTGCCTGGAGTGGTATCTACCATAAGCGGGGGGCTACGGCCACCGGGGAGCTGTTTTTT
TRBJ1-3 | . | . | TRBV2 | 14 | CASTIQGTGNTIYF | TGTGCCAGCACCATCCAGGGAACGGGAAACACCATATATTTT
TRBJ1-3 | . | once | TRBV6-1 | 14 | CASSEVSSGNTIYF | TGTGCCAGCAGTGAAGTCTCCTCTGGAAACACCATATATTTT
TRBJ1-1 | . | . | TRBV18 | 14 | CASSPPPQGAEAFF | TGTGCCAGCTCACCACCGCCGCAGGGCGCTGAAGCTTTCTTT
TRBJ1-5 | . | . | TRBV4-1 | 14 | CASSPGQFLQPQHF | TGCGCCAGCAGCCCAGGACAGTTCTTGCAGCCCCAGCATTTT
TRBJ2-1 | . | . | TRBV20-1 | 17 | CSAIDRFGQGSYNEQFF | TGCAGTGCTATTGATCGCTTCGGGCAGGGATCCTACAATGAGCAGTTCTTC
TRBJ2-3 | TRBD2 | . | TRBV15 | 15 | CATSPRTSDTDTQYF | TGTGCCACCAGCCCCCGGACTAGCGACACAGATACGCAGTATTTT
TRBJ1-4 | TRBD1 | . | TRBV4-3 | 18 | CASSQVLSQGGINEKLFF | TGCGCCAGCAGCCAAGTCCTCTCACAGGGGGGCATCAATGAAAAACTGTTTTTT
TRBJ1-2 | . | . | TRBV11-2 | 13 | CASSLGQYYGYTF | TGTGCCAGCAGCTTAGGACAGTACTATGGCTACACCTTC
TRBJ2-2 | . | . | TRBV7-8 | 16 | CASSLGHLANTGELFF | TGTGCCAGCAGCTTAGGACACCTTGCGAACACCGGGGAGCTGTTTTTT
TRBJ1-5 | TRBD1 | . | TRBV2 | 14 | CASSELGQFQPQHF | TGTGCCAGCAGTGAACTGGGACAGTTCCAGCCCCAGCATTTT
TRBJ2-2 | . | few | TRBV18 | 17 | CASSPQRGLWDTGELFF | TGTGCCAGCTCACCCCAACGCGGGCTTTGGGACACCGGGGAGCTGTTTTTT
TRBJ2-3 | . | . | TRBV18 | 12 | CASSLGGDTQYF | TGTGCCAGCTCGCTGGGAGGTGATACGCAGTATTTT
TRBJ1-2 | TRBD1 | once | TRBV2 | 14 | CASSETGQVYGYTF | TGTGCCAGCAGTGAGACGGGACAGGTCTATGGCTACACCTTC
TRBJ2-1 | . | . | TRBV5-1 | 18 | CASSLVGQGLRSYNEQFF | TGCGCCAGCAGCTTGGTAGGACAGGGACTACGCTCCTACAATGAGCAGTTCTTC
TRBJ1-2 | . | . | TRBV5-5 | 12 | CASSLVADGYTF | TGTGCCAGCAGCTTGGTAGCGGACGGCTACACCTTC